The 6 T cell receptor beta chains below come from one sample, sequenced in a study of T-cell reconstitution after alpha-beta-depleted transplantation in children. A TCRbeta library incorporating unique molecular identifiers was prepared. TCRdb analysed the PCR reads with MiXCR anew, one entry per CDR3 protein. The sample lists some 840,000 distinct CDR3 sequences; roughly 15% were seen once. The specimen comprised PBMCs, mostly from graft donor cells, sampled 360 days after TCRalphabeta/CD19-depleted stem cell transplant. The receptors stem from a male patient aged 10 to 17 who had a stem cell transplant for acute lymphoblastic leukemia, so the T cells may come from the graft donor.

This clonotype was detected a few times. The chain has TRBV20-1 and TRBJ2-7, with TRBD2 matching over 11 bases. The CDR3 consists of 17 residues. Germline CDR1 is DFQATT and CDR2 is SNEGSKA (reference sequence). Trimming took 5 bases from V and 3 from J; bases not matched to a gene: 15. The CDR3 DNA sequence: TGCAGTGCTGCACCTAAAAGAACTAGCGGGAGTTTCTACGAGCAGTACTTC. Protein: CSAAPKRTSGSFYEQYF.

This clonotype has only a few counts. V is TRBV29-1 and J is TRBJ2-5; the D gene is possibly TRBD2 (6 bases). Germline V lookup: CDR1 SQVTM, CDR2 ANQGSEA. Trimming shortened V by 3 bases and J by 0 bases, and 14 bases separated the two germline ends. This CDR3 has 15 residues. The CDR3 DNA reads TGCAGCGTTGAGAGGGCCCGCGGGGACCAAGAGACCCAGTACTTC. Translation: CSVERARGDQETQYF.

This clonotype has only a few counts. As DNA, the CDR3 is TGTGCCAGCAGCTTCACAGGGATCTACGAGCAGTACTTC. Its translation is CASSFTGIYEQYF. The rearrangement joins TRBV11-2 to TRBJ2-7; possible D gene TRBD1, 6 bases. This CDR3 is built from 13 residues. Looked up from germline, CDR1 is SGHAT and CDR2 is FQNNGV. The V and J ends lost 3 bases and 3 bases respectively, with 9 bases between them.

The chain couples TRBV24-1 to TRBJ2-1, with 9 bases aligning to TRBD1. Germline V lookup: CDR1 KGHDR, CDR2 SFDVKD. This CDR3 contains 14 residues. CDR3 protein: CAASDLGQGNEQFF. CDR3 sequence (DNA): TGTGCGGCCAGTGATTTGGGACAGGGCAATGAGCAGTTCTTC.

This chain links TRBV19 with TRBJ2-4; TRBD2 aligns across 11 bases. Looked up from germline, CDR1 is LNHDA and CDR2 is SQIVND (reference sequence). This CDR3 comprises 21 residues. The J segment lost 1 base and the V segment lost 1 base, leaving 15 bases of the junction unmatched. CDR3: CASSIGLAGGPTGPAKNIQYF. The CDR3 DNA reads as TGTGCCAGTAGTATAGGTCTAGCGGGAGGACCGACCGGCCCGGCCAAAAACATTCAGTACTTC.

This clonotype was observed at least ten times. The rearrangement links TRBV29-1 to TRBJ2-7, with TRBD1 matching over 11 bases. V trimming: 7 bases; J trimming: 5 bases; junction bases outside the gene matches: 4. Germline CDR1 is SQVTM and CDR2 is ANQGSEA. This CDR3 comprises 12 residues. The CDR3 nucleotides read TGCAGCGCCAGGACAGGGGGCAACGAGCAGTACTTC. This encodes CSARTGGNEQYF.